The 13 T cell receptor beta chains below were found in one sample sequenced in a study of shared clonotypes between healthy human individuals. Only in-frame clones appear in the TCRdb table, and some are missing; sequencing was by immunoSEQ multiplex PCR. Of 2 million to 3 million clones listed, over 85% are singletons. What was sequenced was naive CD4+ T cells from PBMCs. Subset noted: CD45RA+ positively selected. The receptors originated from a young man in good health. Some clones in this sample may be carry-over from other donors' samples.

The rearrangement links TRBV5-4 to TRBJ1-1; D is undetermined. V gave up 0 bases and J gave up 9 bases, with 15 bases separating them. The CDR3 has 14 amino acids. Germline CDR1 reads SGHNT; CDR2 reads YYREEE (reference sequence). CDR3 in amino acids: CASSLDWNLDKAFF. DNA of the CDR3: TGTGCCAGCAGCTTGGATTGGAATCTCGATAAAGCTTTCTTT. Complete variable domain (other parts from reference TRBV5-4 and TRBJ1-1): ETGVTQSPTHLIKTRGQQVTLRCSSQSGHNTVSWYQQALGQGPQFIFQYYREEENGRGNFPPRFSGLQFPNYSSELNVNALELDDSALYLCASSLDWNLDKAFFGQGTRLTVV.

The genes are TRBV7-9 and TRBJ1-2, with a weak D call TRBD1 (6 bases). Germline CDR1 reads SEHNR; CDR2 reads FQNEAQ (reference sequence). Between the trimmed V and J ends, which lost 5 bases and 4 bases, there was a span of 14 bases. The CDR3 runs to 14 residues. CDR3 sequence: CASSDGGRSYGYTF. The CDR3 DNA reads TGTGCCAGCAGCGATGGGGGCCGGAGCTATGGCTACACCTTC.

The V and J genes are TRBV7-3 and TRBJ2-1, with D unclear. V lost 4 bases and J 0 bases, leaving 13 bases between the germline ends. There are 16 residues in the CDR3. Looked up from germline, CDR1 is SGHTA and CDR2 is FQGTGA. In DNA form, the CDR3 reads TGTGCCAGCAGCTCCGGGCCGCTTAGCTCCTACAATGAGCAGTTCTTC. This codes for CASSSGPLSSYNEQFF.

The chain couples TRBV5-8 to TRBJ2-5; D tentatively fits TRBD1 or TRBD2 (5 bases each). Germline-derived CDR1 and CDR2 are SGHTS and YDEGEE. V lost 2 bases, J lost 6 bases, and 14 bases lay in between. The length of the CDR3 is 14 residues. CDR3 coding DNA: TGTGCCAGCAGCTTTGGGGGTTTGCGGCAGACCCAGTACTTC. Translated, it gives CASSFGGLRQTQYF. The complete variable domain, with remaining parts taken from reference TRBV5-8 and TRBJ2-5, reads EAGVTQSPTHLIKTRGQQATLRCSPISGHTSVYWYQQALGLGLQFLLWYDEGEERNRGNFPPRFSGRQFPNYSSELNVNALELEDSALYLCASSFGGLRQTQYFGPGTRLLVL.

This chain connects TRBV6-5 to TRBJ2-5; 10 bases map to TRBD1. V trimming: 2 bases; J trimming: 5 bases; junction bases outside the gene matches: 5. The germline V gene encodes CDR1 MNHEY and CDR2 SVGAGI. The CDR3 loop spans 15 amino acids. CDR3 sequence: CASSYGQGVWETQYF. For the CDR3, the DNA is TGTGCCAGCAGTTACGGACAGGGGGTTTGGGAGACCCAGTACTTC.

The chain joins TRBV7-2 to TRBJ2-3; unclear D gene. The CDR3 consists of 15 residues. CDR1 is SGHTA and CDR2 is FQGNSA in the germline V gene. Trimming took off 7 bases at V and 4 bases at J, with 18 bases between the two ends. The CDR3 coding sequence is TGTGCCAGCACCTTCAGGTGGAGTTTAGCAGATACGCAGTATTTT. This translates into CASTFRWSLADTQYF.

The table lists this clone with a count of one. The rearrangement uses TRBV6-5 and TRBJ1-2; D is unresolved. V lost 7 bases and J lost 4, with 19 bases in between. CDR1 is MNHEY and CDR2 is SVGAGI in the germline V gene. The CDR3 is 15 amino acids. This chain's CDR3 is CASTLRWTDSYGYTF. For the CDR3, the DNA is TGTGCCAGCACCTTGCGTTGGACGGACTCCTATGGCTACACCTTC.

The CDR3 DNA reads TGTGCCAGCAGAACTCAGGGCTCTGGGGCCAACGTCCTGACTTTC. This translates into CASRTQGSGANVLTF. The genes are TRBV6-5 and TRBJ2-6, with a possible D match to TRBD1 (5 bases). Trimming stripped 6 bases from V and 0 bases from J, with 9 bases between. The germline CDR1 and CDR2 sequences are MNHEY and SVGAGI. CDR3 length equals 15 residues.

CDR3 in DNA: TGCGCCAGCACTACAGGACTACAGGGTAACTATGGCTACACCTTC. It specifies CASTTGLQGNYGYTF. J is TRBJ1-2 and V is TRBV5-1; TRBD1 is a possible D gene (6 bases). CDR3 length: 15 residues. V lost 6 bases and J lost 1, with 16 bases in between. Germline loops: CDR1 SGHRS, CDR2 YFSETQ.

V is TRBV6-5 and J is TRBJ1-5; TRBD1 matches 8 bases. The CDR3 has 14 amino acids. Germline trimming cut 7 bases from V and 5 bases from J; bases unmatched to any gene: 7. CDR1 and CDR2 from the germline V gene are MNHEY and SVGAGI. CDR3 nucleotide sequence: TGTGCCAGCAACCGCCGACAGGGGCATCAGCCCCAGCATTTT. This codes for CASNRRQGHQPQHF.

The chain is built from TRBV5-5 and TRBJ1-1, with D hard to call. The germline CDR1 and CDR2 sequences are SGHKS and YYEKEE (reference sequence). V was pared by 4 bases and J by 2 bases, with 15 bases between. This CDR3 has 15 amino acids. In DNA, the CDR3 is TGTGCCAGCAGCCCAGTCAGACGGAGCAACACTGAAGCTTTCTTT. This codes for CASSPVRRSNTEAFF.

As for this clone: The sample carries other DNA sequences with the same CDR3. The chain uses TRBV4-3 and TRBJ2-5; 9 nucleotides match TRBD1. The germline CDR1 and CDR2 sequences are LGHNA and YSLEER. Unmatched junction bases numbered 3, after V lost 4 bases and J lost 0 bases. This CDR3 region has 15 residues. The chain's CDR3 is CASSPGDRDQETQYF. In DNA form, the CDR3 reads TGCGCCAGCAGCCCAGGGGACAGGGACCAAGAGACCCAGTACTTC.

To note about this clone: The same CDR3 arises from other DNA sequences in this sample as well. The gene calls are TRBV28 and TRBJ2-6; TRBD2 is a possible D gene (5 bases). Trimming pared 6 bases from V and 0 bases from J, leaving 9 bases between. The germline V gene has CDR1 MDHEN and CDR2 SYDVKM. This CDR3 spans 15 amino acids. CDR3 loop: CASRRRDSGANVLTF. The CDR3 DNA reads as TGTGCCAGCAGGAGACGGGACTCTGGGGCCAACGTCCTGACTTTC.